Below, 23 T cell receptor beta chains from the same sample are listed, as sequenced in a study of neoadjuvant anti-PD-1 for oral cavity cancer. As for time point: after neoadjuvant nivolumab, at surgical resection. Profiled with immunoSEQ multiplex PCR; TCRdb holds only in-frame clones, not every one. Among about 9,200 clones listed, 55% to 65% were seen once. Source: tumor tissue, taken after nivolumab (anti-PD-1) treatment. The receptors here all came from a person between 40 and 79 years old with oral cavity squamous cell carcinoma.

In its sample, this clone was seen a few times. This rearrangement joins TRBV7-6 to TRBJ2-1; D is possibly TRBD1 (7 bases). V lost 3 bases, J lost 2 bases, and 14 bases lay in between. CDR3 length equals 16 residues. CDR1 and CDR2 from the germline V gene are SGHVS and FNYEAQ. The CDR3 here is CASSLQGEVTYNEQFF. Written as DNA, the CDR3 is TGTGCCAGCAGCTTGCAGGGGGAGGTAACCTACAATGAGCAGTTCTTC.

This clone showed up just once. J is TRBJ1-2 and V is TRBV7-2, with TRBD1 matching over 10 bases. V dropped 5 bases and J dropped 7; count of bases not matched to a gene: 10. The CDR3 runs 15 residues. CDR1 SGHTA and CDR2 FQGNSA come from the germline V gene. The CDR3 coding sequence is TGTGCCAGCAGCGGTAGGGGACAGGGGATCGGTGGCTACACCTTC. Its protein is CASSGRGQGIGGYTF.

The table lists this clone with a few counts. V and J are TRBV28 and TRBJ1-6; unclear D gene. V lost 3 bases, J lost 6 bases, and 12 bases lay in between. This CDR3 contains 15 residues. The V gene's germline CDR1 is MDHEN and CDR2 SYDVKM. CDR3 amino acids: CASSLPRVANSPLHF. Written as DNA, the CDR3 is TGTGCCAGCAGTTTGCCGCGGGTTGCTAATTCACCCCTCCACTTT. The complete variable domain, with remaining parts taken from reference TRBV28 and TRBJ1-6, reads DVKVTQSSRYLVKRTGEKVFLECVQDMDHENMFWYRQDPGLGLRLIYFSYDVKMKEKGDIPEGYSVSREKKERFSLILESASTNQTSMYLCASSLPRVANSPLHFGNGTRLTVT.

The chain recombines TRBV6-1 with TRBJ2-1; tentatively, D is TRBD1 (6 bases). Trimming removed 1 base at V and 4 bases at J, with 8 bases between. This CDR3 is 14 amino acids long. Germline CDR1 reads MNHNS; CDR2 reads SASEGT. The CDR3 region is CASSEGGRYNEQFF. CDR3 nucleotide sequence: TGTGCCAGCAGTGAAGGGGGGCGGTACAATGAGCAGTTCTTC.

The rearrangement uses TRBV7-8 and TRBJ2-7; D call uncertain. The CDR3 loop spans 12 amino acids. V lost 5 bases, J lost 4 bases, and 9 bases lay in between. In germline, CDR1 is SGHVS, CDR2 FQNEAQ. In DNA form, the CDR3 reads TGTGCCAGCAGCGTGCAAGATTACGAGCAGTACTTC. Amino acid sequence: CASSVQDYEQYF.

V usage is TRBV27 and J usage is TRBJ1-2; D not resolved. V was pared by 2 bases and J by 3 bases, with 7 bases between. The CDR3 has 13 amino acids. Germline values: CDR1 MNHEY, CDR2 SMNVEV (reference sequence). CDR3 protein: CASSLARDYGYTF. CDR3 in DNA: TGTGCCAGCAGTTTAGCCCGGGACTATGGCTACACCTTC.

The chain links TRBV4-1 to TRBJ2-1; TRBD2 matches 7 bases. The CDR3 totals 16 residues. J gave up 7 bases and V 4 bases, and 13 bases lay outside the gene matches. Per the germline V gene, CDR1 is MGHRA and CDR2 is YSYEKL. The CDR3 protein is CASSPFGRTTWNEQFF. CDR3 bases: TGCGCCAGCAGCCCCTTCGGGAGGACGACTTGGAATGAGCAGTTCTTC.

This clone was seen only a few times. The chain couples TRBV6-1 to TRBJ1-2; no definite D call. Germline V lookup: CDR1 MNHNS, CDR2 SASEGT. The CDR3 contains 13 residues. The germline V and J ends were trimmed by 1 base and 7 bases, with 10 bases remaining between them. The CDR3 sequence: CASSEGGERGYTF. The DNA of the CDR3 is TGTGCCAGCAGTGAAGGCGGGGAACGTGGCTACACCTTC.

This clone was detected only a few times. V is TRBV14 and J is TRBJ2-3; a weak D match, TRBD1 (6 bases). Trimming cost V 8 bases and J 8 bases, with 14 bases left between them. Germline V CDR1 and CDR2: SGHDN, FVKESK. This CDR3 is built from 12 residues. CDR3 residues: CASSSARGTQYF. For the CDR3, the DNA is TGTGCCAGCTCCTCCGCCAGGGGTACGCAGTATTTT.

J is TRBJ2-1 and V is TRBV14; D gene ambiguous. Germline CDR1 SGHDN, CDR2 FVKESK. Trimming took 3 bases from V and 7 from J, leaving 7 bases between them. CDR3 length equals 12 residues. The CDR3, as DNA: TGTGCCAGCAGCCAGCAAGGAAATGAGCAGTTCTTC. This translates into CASSQQGNEQFF.

The V call is TRBV5-1, the J call TRBJ2-5, with a possible D match to TRBD1 (5 bases). Germline CDR1 reads SGHRS; CDR2 reads YFSETQ. The CDR3 totals 15 residues. The V end lost 4 bases, the J end lost 4 bases, and 17 bases lay between the germline ends. CDR3 sequence (DNA): TGCGCCAGCAGCCGATCCTTAACAGGCGGAGAGACCCAGTACTTC. It encodes CASSRSLTGGETQYF.

V gene TRBV28 combines with J gene TRBJ2-4; TRBD2 agrees at 7 bases. The J segment lost 2 bases and the V segment lost 6 bases, leaving 13 bases of the junction unmatched. The CDR3 runs 17 residues. Per germline, CDR1 MDHEN and CDR2 SYDVKM. This CDR3 is CASSPLGEGESKNIQYF. The CDR3 DNA reads TGTGCCAGCAGCCCATTAGGGGAGGGCGAATCCAAAAACATTCAGTACTTC.

The J gene is TRBJ1-2, the V gene TRBV18; 12 nucleotides agree with TRBD1. After removal of 3 bases from V and 7 bases from J, the junction contained 9 bases not matched to a gene. CDR1 and CDR2 from the germline V gene are KGHSH and LQKENI. The CDR3 loop spans 16 amino acids. DNA of the CDR3: TGTGCCAGCTCACCCGGCACCGGGACAGGGGGCGGTGGCTACACCTTC. This encodes CASSPGTGTGGGGYTF. Drawing the rest from reference TRBV18 and TRBJ1-2, the complete variable domain is NAGVMQNPRHLVRRRGQEARLRCSPMKGHSHVYWYRQLPEEGLKFMVYLQKENIIDESGMPKERFSAEFPKEGPSILRIQQVVRGDSAAYFCASSPGTGTGGGGYTFGSGTRLTVV.

This chain uses TRBV7-9 with TRBJ1-6; D ambiguous. Germline V gene sequence: CDR1 SEHNR, CDR2 FQNEAQ (reference sequence). Trimming pared 1 base from V and 7 bases from J, leaving 5 bases between. The CDR3 totals 13 residues. CDR3 protein: CASSLDVNSPLHF. The CDR3 bases are TGTGCCAGCAGCTTAGACGTGAATTCACCCCTCCACTTT.

This clone was detected a few times. The rearrangement links TRBV19 to TRBJ2-2; 8 positions match TRBD2. V dropped 3 bases and J dropped 4; count of bases not matched to a gene: 4. This CDR3 spans 15 amino acids. Looked up from germline, CDR1 is LNHDA and CDR2 is SQIVND (reference sequence). DNA for the CDR3: TGTGCCAGTAGTATGACCAGCGGGGGCACCGGGGAGCTGTTTTTT. Its translation is CASSMTSGGTGELFF.

The chain recombines TRBV25-1 with TRBJ1-2; D remains unclear. The CDR3 is made up of 12 amino acids. V gave up 4 bases and J gave up 0 bases, with 3 bases separating them. The V gene's germline CDR1 is MGHDK and CDR2 SYGVNS. The CDR3 sequence is CASSGTNYGYTF. The DNA for the CDR3 is TGTGCCAGCAGTGGGACTAACTATGGCTACACCTTC.

Only one count was recorded for this clone. The chain is built from TRBV5-8 and TRBJ2-7; the D is unclear. The ends were cut back, 2 bases at V and 0 bases at J, with 6 bases in the middle. From germline, CDR1 is SGHTS and CDR2 YDEGEE. CDR3 size: 13 residues. CDR3 loop: CASSFGGSYEQYF. The DNA for the CDR3 is TGTGCCAGCAGCTTCGGCGGCTCCTACGAGCAGTACTTC.

V usage is TRBV28 and J usage is TRBJ2-1; no definite D call. The CDR3 is 12 residues long. V was clipped by 6 bases and J by 9 bases, with 12 bases between them. CDR1 is MDHEN, CDR2 SYDVKM, per germline. The CDR3 sequence is CASRMTWAEQFF. The CDR3 nucleotides are TGTGCCAGCAGGATGACCTGGGCTGAGCAGTTCTTC.

V usage is TRBV6-5 and J usage is TRBJ1-4; tentatively, D is TRBD1 (6 bases). Looked up from germline, CDR1 is MNHEY and CDR2 is SVGAGI. V was clipped by 5 bases and J by 7 bases, with 14 bases between them. CDR3 length: 14 residues. The CDR3 spells CASSGGTRGEKLFF. Here the CDR3 DNA reads TGTGCCAGCAGTGGAGGAACCAGGGGTGAAAAACTGTTTTTT.

This clone is labeled as medium-sized (0.01 to 0.1%). CDR3 sequence reads: CATRQGDFYGYTF. The CDR3, as DNA: TGTGCCACCCGACAGGGGGACTTCTATGGCTACACCTTC. The V gene is TRBV2, the J gene TRBJ1-2, with TRBD1 identical over 9 bases. V trimming: 10 bases; J trimming: 4 bases; junction bases outside the gene matches: 7. Germline V gene data show CDR1 as SNHLY and CDR2 as FYNNEI. The CDR3 runs 13 residues.

The CDR3 reads CATSRVSDIQYF. DNA of the CDR3: TGTGCCACCAGCAGAGTATCGGACATTCAGTACTTC. The V and J genes are TRBV15 and TRBJ2-4; D call uncertain. The CDR3 length is 12 residues. The germline V and J ends were trimmed by 1 base and 8 bases, with 6 bases remaining between them. The germline CDR1 and CDR2 sequences are LNHNV and YYDKDF (reference sequence).

The chain combines TRBV5-6 with TRBJ2-3, with a tentative D call TRBD2 (6 bases). From germline, CDR1 is SGHDT and CDR2 YYEEEE. Between the trimmed V and J ends, which lost 4 bases and 1 base, there was a span of 10 bases. The CDR3 totals 14 residues. CDR3: CASSSGLRTDTQYF. In DNA, the CDR3 is TGTGCCAGCAGCAGCGGGCTTCGCACAGATACGCAGTATTTT.

This clone was observed a single time. The chain joins TRBV6-6 to TRBJ2-6; D is unresolved. The V and J ends lost 6 bases and 9 bases respectively, with 3 bases between them. The CDR3 contains 10 residues. Germline CDR1 reads MNHNY; CDR2 reads SVGAGI (reference sequence). CDR3 sequence (DNA): TGTGCCAGCAGCCACAACGTCCTGACTTTC. Protein: CASSHNVLTF.